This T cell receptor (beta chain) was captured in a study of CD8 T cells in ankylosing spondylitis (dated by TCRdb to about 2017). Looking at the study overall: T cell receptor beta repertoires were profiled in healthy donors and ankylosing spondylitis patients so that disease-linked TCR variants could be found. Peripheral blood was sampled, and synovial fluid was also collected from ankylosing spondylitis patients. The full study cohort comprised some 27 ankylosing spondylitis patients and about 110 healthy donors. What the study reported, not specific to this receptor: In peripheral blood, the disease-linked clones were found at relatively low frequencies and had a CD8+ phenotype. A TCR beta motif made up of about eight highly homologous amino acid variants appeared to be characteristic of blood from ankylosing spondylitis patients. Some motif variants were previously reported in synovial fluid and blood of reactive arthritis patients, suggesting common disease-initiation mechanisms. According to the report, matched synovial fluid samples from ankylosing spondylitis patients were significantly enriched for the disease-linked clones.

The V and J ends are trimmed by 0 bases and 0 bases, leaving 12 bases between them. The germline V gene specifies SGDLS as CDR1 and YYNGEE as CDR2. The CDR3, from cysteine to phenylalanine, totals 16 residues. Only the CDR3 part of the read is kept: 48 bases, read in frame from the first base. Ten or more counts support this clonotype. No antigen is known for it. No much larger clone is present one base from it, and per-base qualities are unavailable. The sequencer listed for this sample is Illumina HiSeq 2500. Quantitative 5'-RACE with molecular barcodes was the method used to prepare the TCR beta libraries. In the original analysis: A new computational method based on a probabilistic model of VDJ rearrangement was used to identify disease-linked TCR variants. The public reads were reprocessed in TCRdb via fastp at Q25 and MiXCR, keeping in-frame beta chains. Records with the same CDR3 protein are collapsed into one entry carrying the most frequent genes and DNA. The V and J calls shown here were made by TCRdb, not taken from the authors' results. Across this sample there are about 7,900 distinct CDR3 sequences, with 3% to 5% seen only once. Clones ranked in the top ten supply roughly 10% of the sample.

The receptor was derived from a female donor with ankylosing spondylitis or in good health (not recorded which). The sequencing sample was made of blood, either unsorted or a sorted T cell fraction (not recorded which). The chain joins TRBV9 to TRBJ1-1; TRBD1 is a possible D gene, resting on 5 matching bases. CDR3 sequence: CASSVGQGGMNTEAFF. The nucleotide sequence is TGTGCCAGCAGCGTAGGCCAGGGCGGGATGAACACTGAAGCTTTCTTT.